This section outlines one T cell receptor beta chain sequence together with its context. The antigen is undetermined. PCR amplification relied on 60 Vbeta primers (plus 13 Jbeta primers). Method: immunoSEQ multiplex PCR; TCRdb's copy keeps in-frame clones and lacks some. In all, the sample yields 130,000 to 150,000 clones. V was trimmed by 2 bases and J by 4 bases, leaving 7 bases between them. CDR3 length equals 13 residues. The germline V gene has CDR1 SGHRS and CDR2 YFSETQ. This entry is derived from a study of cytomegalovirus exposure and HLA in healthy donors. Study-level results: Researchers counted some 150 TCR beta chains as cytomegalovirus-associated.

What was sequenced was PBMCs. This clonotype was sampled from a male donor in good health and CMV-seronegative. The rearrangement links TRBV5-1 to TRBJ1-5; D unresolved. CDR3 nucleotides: TGCGCCAGCAGCTTATCAGGAAATCAGCCCCAGCATTTT. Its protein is CASSLSGNQPQHF.